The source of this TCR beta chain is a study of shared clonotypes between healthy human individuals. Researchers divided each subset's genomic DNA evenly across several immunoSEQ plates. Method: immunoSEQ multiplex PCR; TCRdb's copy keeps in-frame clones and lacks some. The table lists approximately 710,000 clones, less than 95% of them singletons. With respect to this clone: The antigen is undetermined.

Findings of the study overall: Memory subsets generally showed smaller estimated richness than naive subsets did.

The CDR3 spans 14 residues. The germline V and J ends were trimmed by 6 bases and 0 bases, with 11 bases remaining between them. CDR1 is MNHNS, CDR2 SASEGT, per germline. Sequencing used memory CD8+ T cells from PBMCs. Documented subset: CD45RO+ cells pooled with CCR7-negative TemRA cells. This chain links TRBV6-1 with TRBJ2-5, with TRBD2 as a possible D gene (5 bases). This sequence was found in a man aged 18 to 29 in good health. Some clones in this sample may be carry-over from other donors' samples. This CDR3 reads CASSALGHQETQYF. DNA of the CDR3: TGTGCCAGCAGCGCACTAGGCCACCAAGAGACCCAGTACTTC.